These 9 T cell receptor beta chains were sequenced from one sample in a study of T cell repertoires in cytomegalovirus infection. TCRdb re-derived calls from the reads in MiXCR, one entry per CDR3 protein. Of some 130,000 distinct CDR3 sequences in the sample, about 24% were seen once. Their antigens remain unidentified. Sequenced material: PBMCs, sequenced either directly or after in vitro stimulation (not recorded which). Receptor source: a human donor in good health (CMV status not recorded). Some clones in this sample may be carry-over from other donors' samples.

This clonotype was picked up many times. This chain uses TRBV7-2 with TRBJ2-7; the match to TRBD2 covers 9 bases. Per germline, CDR1 SGHTA and CDR2 FQGNSA. With V trimmed by 5 bases and J by 7 bases, 18 bases remained unmatched. The CDR3 length is 17 residues. CDR3 sequence (DNA): TGTGCCAGCAGCCCTCTCCCCCAAGGCGGGAGGGCCCGGGAGCAGTACTTC. It is translated as CASSPLPQGGRAREQYF.

V and J are TRBV4-1 and TRBJ2-3; either TRBD1 or TRBD2 may fit D (5 bases each). The CDR3 totals 16 residues. Trimming removed 2 bases at V and 5 bases at J, with 17 bases between. Per germline, CDR1 MGHRA and CDR2 YSYEKL. The CDR3 region is CASSQLAGTRGDTQYF. The CDR3 bases are TGCGCCAGCAGCCAACTTGCCGGGACCAGAGGAGATACGCAGTATTTT.

The V gene is TRBV2, the J gene TRBJ2-5; TRBD2 aligns across 9 bases. V shed 5 bases, J shed 9 bases, and the junction held 25 bases outside the gene matches. Germline loops: CDR1 SNHLY, CDR2 FYNNEI. The CDR3 is 19 residues long. The CDR3 DNA follows: TGTGCCAGCAGTCTAGCCCCCCGAGTGAATAGCGGGAGTCTCCCTTCCCAGTACTTC. It yields the protein CASSLAPRVNSGSLPSQYF. Together with reference TRBV2 and TRBJ2-5, the CDR3 gives the full variable domain: EPEVTQTPSHQVTQMGQEVILRCVPISNHLYFYWYRQILGQKVEFLVSFYNNEISEKSEIFDDQFSVERPDGSNFTLKIRSTKLEDSAMYFCASSLAPRVNSGSLPSQYFGPGTRLLVL.

CDR3 region: CASSLRQGANEQYV. The CDR3 DNA reads as TGTGCCAGCAGCCTAAGACAGGGGGCCAACGAGCAGTACGTC. The chain combines TRBV11-2 with TRBJ2-7, with 10 bases matching TRBD1. Germline V gene data show CDR1 as SGHAT and CDR2 as FQNNGV. Trimming removed 5 bases from V and 5 bases from J; junction bases left unmatched: 6. This CDR3 spans 14 amino acids.

The genes are TRBV20-1 and TRBJ1-4, with D possibly being TRBD1 (5 bases). The germline gives CDR1 DFQATT, CDR2 SNEGSKA (reference sequence). V lost 4 bases to trimming and J lost 7 bases, with 10 bases between them. This CDR3 has 12 amino acids. CDR3 residues: CSATGQSEKLFF. CDR3 coding DNA: TGCAGTGCTACAGGGCAGAGTGAAAAACTGTTTTTT.

This clonotype has just a few counts. V gene TRBV19 combines with J gene TRBJ1-1; a possible D gene is TRBD1 (5 bases). This CDR3 comprises 15 residues. Trimming took off 4 bases at V and 4 bases at J, with 16 bases between the two ends. Germline-derived CDR1 and CDR2 are LNHDA and SQIVND (reference sequence). The CDR3 DNA is TGTGCCAGTAGTAAATTCTCGACAGCCACCACTGAAGCTTTCTTT. It specifies CASSKFSTATTEAFF. The variable domain in full, completed from reference TRBV19 and TRBJ1-1, reads DGGITQSPKYLFRKEGQNVTLSCEQNLNHDAMYWYRQDPGQGLRLIYYSQIVNDFQKGDIAEGYSVSREKKESFPLTVTSAQKNPTAFYLCASSKFSTATTEAFFGQGTRLTVV.

The chain is built from TRBV6-5 and TRBJ1-2; no firm D call. CDR1 MNHEY and CDR2 SVGAGI come from the germline V gene. This CDR3 contains 17 residues. V shed 0 bases and J shed 3 bases, with 17 bases lying between them. The CDR3: CASSYSIAFKTDYGYTF. CDR3 bases: TGTGCCAGCAGTTACTCGATCGCCTTTAAAACGGACTATGGCTACACCTTC.

This clonotype was recorded a few times. The chain is built from TRBV12-3 or TRBV12-4 and TRBJ2-5; 7 bases map to TRBD1. V trimming: 6 bases; J trimming: 0 bases; junction bases outside the gene matches: 16. This CDR3 is built from 18 residues. The CDR3 coding sequence is TGTGCCAGCAGCTTCATCGACAGGGCCCCGAGTGACCAAGAGACCCAGTACTTC. Translated: CASSFIDRAPSDQETQYF.

The V call is TRBV6-5, the J call TRBJ2-1; D may be TRBD2 (5 bases). This CDR3 is 14 amino acids long. Trimming removed 6 bases at V and 1 base at J, with 10 bases between. Germline V gene lookup returns CDR1 MNHEY and CDR2 SVGAGI. For the CDR3, the DNA is TGTGCCAGCAGCCCCGGGAATTCCTACAATGAGCAGTTCTTC. Translating it yields CASSPGNSYNEQFF.